Below, 23 T cell receptor beta chains from the same sample are listed, as sequenced in a study of cytomegalovirus exposure and HLA in healthy donors. Use of 60 Vbeta and 13 Jbeta primers characterized the PCR. The repertoire was sequenced with immunoSEQ multiplex PCR; TCRdb's copy has only in-frame clones and lacks some. The sample carries 150,000 to 200,000 clones, 70% to 85% recorded once. Sequenced input: PBMCs. These receptor sequences come from a man aged 18 to 29 in good health and CMV-seronegative.

This chain connects TRBV9 to TRBJ2-5; the match to TRBD1 covers 10 bases. The CDR3 is made up of 17 amino acids. With V trimmed by 5 bases and J by 2 bases, 12 bases remained unmatched. Germline CDR1 and CDR2: SGDLS and YYNGEE. CDR3 DNA sequence: TGTGCCAGCAGTTCCGGGACAGGGGCCCCTAAACAAGAGACCCAGTACTTC. As protein: CASSSGTGAPKQETQYF.

The chain links TRBV30 to TRBJ2-1; tentative D call: TRBD2 (6 bases). Deletions cut 5 bases from V and 8 bases from J, with 7 bases between. The CDR3 loop spans 10 amino acids. The germline V gene encodes CDR1 GTSNPN and CDR2 SVGIG (reference sequence). The CDR3 nucleotides read TGTGCCTGGGGGGACTATGAGCAGTTCTTC. Protein product: CAWGDYEQFF.

The chain links TRBV25-1 to TRBJ2-1, with 9 bases lining up with TRBD2. This CDR3 contains 11 residues. V lost 5 bases to trimming and J lost 16 bases; unmatched junction nucleotides: 6. Per germline, CDR1 MGHDK and CDR2 SYGVNS. CDR3: CASSKGGRAFF. CDR3 sequence (DNA): TGTGCCAGCAGTAAAGGCGGGAGGGCCTTCTTC.

Details on this clone: This same CDR3 is encoded by further DNA sequences in the sample. The CDR3 spells CASSFTGRSYNEQFF. CDR3 bases: TGCGCCAGCAGCTTTACAGGCCGCTCCTACAATGAGCAGTTCTTC. The rearrangement joins TRBV5-1 to TRBJ2-1; TRBD1 might be the D (5 bases). Germline V CDR1 and CDR2: SGHRS, YFSETQ. V lost 2 bases to trimming and J lost 0 bases, with 9 bases between them. This CDR3 is built from 15 residues.

This chain uses TRBV5-1 with TRBJ2-7; 15 nucleotides agree with TRBD2. This CDR3 is built from 16 residues. Unmatched junction bases numbered 9, after V lost 3 bases and J lost 8 bases. Germline loops: CDR1 SGHRS, CDR2 YFSETQ. The CDR3 here is CASSSGTSGGLMQQYF. DNA for the CDR3: TGCGCCAGCAGCTCGGGGACTAGCGGGGGGCTCATGCAGCAGTACTTC.

A single count supports this clone. The chain couples TRBV7-6 to TRBJ2-4; D is perhaps TRBD2 (5 bases). CDR3 size: 16 residues. V lost 1 base and J lost 1, with 11 bases in between. Germline V gene sequence: CDR1 SGHVS, CDR2 FNYEAQ. CDR3 sequence reads: CASSLEGGFAKNIQYF. The CDR3 coding sequence is TGTGCCAGCAGCTTAGAAGGAGGCTTTGCCAAAAACATTCAGTACTTC.

V and J are TRBV2 and TRBJ1-2; 11 bases fit TRBD1. Germline lookup yields CDR1 SNHLY and CDR2 FYNNEI. Trimming cost V 6 bases and J 5 bases; bases outside gene matches: 11. The CDR3 sequence is 16 residues long. The CDR3 region has the DNA TGTGCCAGCAGATCACGGACAGGGGGCGGATTTTATGGCTACACCTTC. Amino acids: CASRSRTGGGFYGYTF.

This clone appeared a few times. The chain links TRBV6-6 to TRBJ2-3; weak D call: TRBD2 (6 bases). Germline V gene sequence: CDR1 MNHNY, CDR2 SVGAGI (reference sequence). V lost 8 bases and J 2 bases, leaving 8 bases between the germline ends. CDR3 length: 12 amino acids. The CDR3 protein is CASASDTDTQYF. The CDR3, as DNA: TGTGCCAGCGCTAGCGACACAGATACGCAGTATTTT.

V usage is TRBV7-9 and J usage is TRBJ1-2; D gene ambiguous. The germline V gene encodes CDR1 SEHNR and CDR2 FQNEAQ (reference sequence). Trimming took 3 bases from V and 4 from J, leaving 9 bases between them. This CDR3 spans 13 amino acids. The CDR3 sequence is CASSLASSYGYTF. The CDR3 nucleotides read TGTGCCAGCAGCTTGGCGTCTAGCTATGGCTACACCTTC.

This clone has a single count. The chain employs TRBV25-1 and TRBJ1-1, with TRBD1 identical over 7 bases. The CDR3 covers 15 residues. V shed 2 bases and J 9 bases; nucleotides not matched to a gene: 12. Germline lookup yields CDR1 MGHDK and CDR2 SYGVNS. The CDR3 spells CASSEQGQGGTKAFF. The CDR3 DNA reads as TGTGCCAGCAGTGAACAGGGGCAGGGGGGTACTAAAGCTTTCTTT.

This clone was counted once. The chain has TRBV19 and TRBJ2-7; no clear D. V gave up 5 bases and J gave up 0 bases, with 8 bases separating them. CDR3 length: 13 residues. Looked up from germline, CDR1 is LNHDA and CDR2 is SQIVND (reference sequence). CDR3: CASSPIISYEQYF. The CDR3 coding sequence is TGTGCCAGTAGTCCTATCATCTCCTACGAGCAGTACTTC.

The CDR3 region is CASSLVRGGLYNEQFF. The CDR3 region has the DNA TGTGCCAGCAGCTTAGTGCGGGGCGGACTCTACAATGAGCAGTTCTTC. The chain links TRBV7-8 to TRBJ2-1; tentatively, D is TRBD2 (6 bases). This CDR3 region has 16 residues. Germline V gives CDR1 SGHVS, CDR2 FQNEAQ. The germline V and J ends were trimmed by 1 base and 3 bases, with 13 bases remaining between them.

The rearrangement joins TRBV15 to TRBJ2-3, with TRBD1 matching over 8 bases. There are 16 residues in the CDR3. With V trimmed by 4 bases and J by 0 bases, 6 bases remained unmatched. Looked up from germline, CDR1 is LNHNV and CDR2 is YYDKDF (reference sequence). The CDR3 region is CATSKFHRGSTDTQYF. CDR3 in DNA: TGTGCCACCAGCAAGTTCCACAGGGGGAGCACAGATACGCAGTATTTT.

As to this clone: Relative to the germline gene, one junction end is altered; a read error may explain this. The chain uses TRBV7-9 and TRBJ1-1; 10 bases map to TRBD1. Germline values: CDR1 SEHNR, CDR2 FQNEAQ (reference sequence). This CDR3 region has 12 residues. The CDR3 reads CSSSRDRGVTFF. The DNA for the CDR3 is TGTTCCAGCAGTAGGGACAGGGGTGTAACTTTCTTT.

The rearrangement links TRBV6-5 to TRBJ2-7; D is possibly TRBD1 (5 bases). Germline V gene sequence: CDR1 MNHEY, CDR2 SVGAGI. The CDR3 is 15 residues long. With 0 bases removed from V and 1 base from J, the gap between germline ends came to 10 bases. The CDR3 DNA is TGTGCCAGCAGTTACTCGCCAGGGCCTTCCTACGAGCAGTACTTC. It specifies CASSYSPGPSYEQYF.

The chain couples TRBV27 to TRBJ2-7, with 7 bases fitting TRBD1. Trimming cost V 4 bases and J 4 bases; bases outside gene matches: 16. The CDR3 is made up of 17 amino acids. Germline CDR1 MNHEY, CDR2 SMNVEV (reference sequence). As DNA, the CDR3 is TGTGCCAGCAGTTCTTCCCGGTGGGGGACAGAGACTTACGAGCAGTACTTC. Translation gives CASSSSRWGTETYEQYF.

This CDR3 is CASSIYQGARTEAFF. The CDR3 nucleotides are TGCGCCAGCAGCATTTATCAAGGGGCGCGCACTGAAGCTTTCTTT. The chain joins TRBV5-1 to TRBJ1-1; a possible D gene is TRBD1 (5 bases). V lost 4 bases to trimming and J lost 4 bases, with 17 bases between them. This CDR3 contains 15 residues. Germline V CDR1 and CDR2: SGHRS, YFSETQ.

The rearrangement uses TRBV2 and TRBJ1-1; D is ambiguous. V dropped 6 bases and J dropped 4 bases, with 12 bases sitting between them. The CDR3 runs 13 residues. CDR1 and CDR2 (germline): SNHLY, FYNNEI. CDR3 loop: CASSAVPGTEAFF. The CDR3 region has the DNA TGTGCCAGCAGCGCAGTTCCGGGCACTGAAGCTTTCTTT.

The genes are TRBV6-5 and TRBJ2-2; D ambiguous. This CDR3 is built from 13 residues. With 7 bases removed from V and 1 base from J, the gap between germline ends came to 7 bases. Germline loops: CDR1 MNHEY, CDR2 SVGAGI. The CDR3 sequence: CASILMNTGELFF. In DNA form, the CDR3 reads TGTGCCAGCATACTCATGAACACCGGGGAGCTGTTTTTT.

The chain joins TRBV5-4 to TRBJ2-3; D is unresolved. From germline, CDR1 is SGHNT and CDR2 YYREEE (reference sequence). With 0 bases removed from V and 4 bases from J, the gap between germline ends came to 15 bases. The CDR3 spans 16 residues. The CDR3 sequence: CASSLGSQHFSDTQYF. The CDR3 DNA follows: TGTGCCAGCAGCTTGGGATCACAGCATTTTTCAGATACGCAGTATTTT.

The CDR3 nucleotides read TGTGCCAGCAGCTCAACTGGTGGTAGCTCCTACGAGCAGTACTTC. It is translated as CASSSTGGSSYEQYF. V usage is TRBV7-6 and J usage is TRBJ2-7; unclear D gene. Trimming shortened V by 4 bases and J by 0 bases, and 13 bases separated the two germline ends. The CDR3 sequence is 15 residues long. CDR1 SGHVS and CDR2 FNYEAQ come from the germline V gene.

This clone is a singleton in its sample. The CDR3 loop reads CASSKRQINEQFF. The CDR3 DNA reads TGTGCCAGTAGTAAACGACAGATCAATGAGCAGTTCTTC. The V and J genes are TRBV19 and TRBJ2-1, with D maybe TRBD1 (5 bases). Per germline, CDR1 LNHDA and CDR2 SQIVND (reference sequence). V was trimmed by 4 bases and J by 6 bases, leaving 10 bases between them. The CDR3 spans 13 residues. The whole variable domain, filled in from reference TRBV19 and TRBJ2-1, reads DGGITQSPKYLFRKEGQNVTLSCEQNLNHDAMYWYRQDPGQGLRLIYYSQIVNDFQKGDIAEGYSVSREKKESFPLTVTSAQKNPTAFYLCASSKRQINEQFFGPGTRLTVL.

V is TRBV29-1 and J is TRBJ2-3; D is unresolved. This CDR3 spans 14 amino acids. V was trimmed by 3 bases and J by 0 bases, leaving 10 bases between them. Germline V gives CDR1 SQVTM, CDR2 ANQGSEA. The DNA for the CDR3 is TGCAGCGTTGACCTTACTACTAGCACAGATACGCAGTATTTT. Protein product: CSVDLTTSTDTQYF.